The entry below describes one TCR beta chain. The sample originates from a study of blood T cell repertoires in COVID-19. Study details: Researchers got acute and convalescent COVID-19 samples from the United States, Italy and Spain. T cells, B-cell-depleted T cells, or PBMCs provided the cDNA or gDNA that served as material.

CDR3 length: 19 residues. The trim removed 6 bases at V and 3 bases at J, leaving 17 bases unmatched. Germline values: CDR1 SGHTA, CDR2 FQGNSA. In the authors' methods: Researchers report that nucleated cell counts were estimated from reference gene primer amplification. The repertoire was sequenced with immunoSEQ multiplex PCR; TCRdb's copy has only in-frame clones and lacks some. V and J calls and clone size are given by that table; D and trimming were obtained from the DNA. The sample carries 15,000 to 20,000 clones, around 82% recorded once. The sequencing sample was made of peripheral blood. This sequence was found in a human donor in a cohort sampled during active COVID-19. The J gene is TRBJ1-1, the V gene TRBV7-2; TRBD1 matches at 12 bases. The CDR3 DNA is TGTGCCAGCAGAGGAACCTCCGGGACAGGGGGCAAGAAAGACACTGAAGCTTTCTTT. Its translation: CASRGTSGTGGKKDTEAFF.